This T cell receptor (beta chain) was found in a study of blood T cells in healthy people across ages. Together with a sample-barcoded 5' primer, a J-beta primer mix was included in a second PCR lasting about 7 to 12 cycles. TCRdb re-analysed the 5' RACE reads in MiXCR, keeping a single row per CDR3 protein. In the table there are about 1.5 million distinct CDR3 sequences, about 42% of which are singletons. The CDR3 contains 15 residues. Germline V gene lookup returns CDR1 SGDLS and CDR2 YYNGEE. On this clonotype: A read error may produce the germline difference seen at one junction end.

The source is a woman under 30 in good health. Sequencing was performed on blood. The V and J genes are TRBV9 and TRBJ2-1, with 9 bases aligning to TRBD1. In nucleotides, the CDR3 is TGTGCCAACAGCAAAACAGGGGGCGCCTACAATGAGCAGTTCTTC. Its protein is CANSKTGGAYNEQFF.